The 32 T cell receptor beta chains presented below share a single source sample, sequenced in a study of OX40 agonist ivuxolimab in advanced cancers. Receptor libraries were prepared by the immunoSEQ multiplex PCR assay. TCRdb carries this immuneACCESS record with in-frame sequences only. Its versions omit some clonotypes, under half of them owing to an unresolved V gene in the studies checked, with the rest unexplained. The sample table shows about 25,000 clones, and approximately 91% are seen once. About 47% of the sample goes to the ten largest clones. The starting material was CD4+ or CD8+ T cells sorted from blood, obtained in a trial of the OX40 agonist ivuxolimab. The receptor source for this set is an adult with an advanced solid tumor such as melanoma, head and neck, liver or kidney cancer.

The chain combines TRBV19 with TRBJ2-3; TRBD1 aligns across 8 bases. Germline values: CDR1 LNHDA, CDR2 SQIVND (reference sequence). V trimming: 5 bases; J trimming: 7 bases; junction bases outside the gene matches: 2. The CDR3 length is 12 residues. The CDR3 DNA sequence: TGTGCCAGTAGTGGGACAGGTAATACGCAGTATTTT. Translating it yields CASSGTGNTQYF.

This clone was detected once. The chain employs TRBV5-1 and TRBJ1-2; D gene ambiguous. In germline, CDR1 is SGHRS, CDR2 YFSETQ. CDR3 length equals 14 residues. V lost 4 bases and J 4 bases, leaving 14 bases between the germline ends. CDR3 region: CASSPPAVSYGYTF. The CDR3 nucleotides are TGCGCCAGCAGCCCCCCGGCGGTGAGCTATGGCTACACCTTC.

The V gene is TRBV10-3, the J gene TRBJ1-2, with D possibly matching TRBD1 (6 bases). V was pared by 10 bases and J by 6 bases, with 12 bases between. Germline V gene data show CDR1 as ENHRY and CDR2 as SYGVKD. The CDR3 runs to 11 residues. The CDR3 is CASRGGDGYTF. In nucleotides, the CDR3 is TGTGCCAGCAGGGGCGGGGATGGCTACACCTTC.

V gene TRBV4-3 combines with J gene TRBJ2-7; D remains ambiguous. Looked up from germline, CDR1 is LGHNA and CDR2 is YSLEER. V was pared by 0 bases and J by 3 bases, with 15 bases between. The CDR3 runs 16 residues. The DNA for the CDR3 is TGCGCCAGCAGCCAAGATTCCGGGCCCGATCGCTACGAGCAGTACTTC. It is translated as CASSQDSGPDRYEQYF.

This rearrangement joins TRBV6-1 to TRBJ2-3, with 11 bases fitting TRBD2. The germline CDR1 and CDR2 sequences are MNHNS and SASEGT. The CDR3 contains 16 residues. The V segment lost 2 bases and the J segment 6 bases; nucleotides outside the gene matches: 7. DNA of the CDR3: TGTGCCAGCAGTGAAATTCCCGCTAGCGGGGGGGATACGCAGTATTTT. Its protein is CASSEIPASGGDTQYF.

As DNA, the CDR3 is TGTGCCAGTAGTCCCGGGGAGGGGGCGCTGAGAACTGAAGCTTTCTTT. Translated, it gives CASSPGEGALRTEAFF. The chain couples TRBV19 to TRBJ1-1; 7 bases map to TRBD1. Germline lookup yields CDR1 LNHDA and CDR2 SQIVND (reference sequence). There are 16 residues in the CDR3. V lost 5 bases to trimming and J lost 5 bases; unmatched junction nucleotides: 14.

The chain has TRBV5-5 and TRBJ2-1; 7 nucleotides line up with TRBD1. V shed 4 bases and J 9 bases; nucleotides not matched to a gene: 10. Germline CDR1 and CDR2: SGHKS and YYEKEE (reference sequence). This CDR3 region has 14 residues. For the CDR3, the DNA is TGTGCCAGCAGCCCCGACAGGGCGATGGGTGAGCAGTTCTTC. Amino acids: CASSPDRAMGEQFF.

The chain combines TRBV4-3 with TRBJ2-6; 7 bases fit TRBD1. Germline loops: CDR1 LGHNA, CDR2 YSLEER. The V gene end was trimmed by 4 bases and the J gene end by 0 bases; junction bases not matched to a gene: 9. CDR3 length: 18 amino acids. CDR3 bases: TGCGCCAGCAGCCCACCCGCGGCAGGGGGCTCTGGGGCCAACGTCCTGACTTTC. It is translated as CASSPPAAGGSGANVLTF.

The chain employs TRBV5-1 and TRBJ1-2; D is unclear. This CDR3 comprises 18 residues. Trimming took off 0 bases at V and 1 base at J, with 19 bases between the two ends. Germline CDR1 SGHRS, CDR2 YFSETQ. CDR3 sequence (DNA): TGCGCCAGCAGCTTGGGTTCGGCACAAGCTAGTATTAACTATGGCTACACCTTC. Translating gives CASSLGSAQASINYGYTF.

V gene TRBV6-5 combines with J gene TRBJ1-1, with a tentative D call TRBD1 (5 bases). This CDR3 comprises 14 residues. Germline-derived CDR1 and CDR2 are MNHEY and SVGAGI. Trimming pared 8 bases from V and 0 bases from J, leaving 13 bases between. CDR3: CASRQGVVNTEAFF. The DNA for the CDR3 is TGTGCCAGCCGCCAAGGGGTTGTGAACACTGAAGCTTTCTTT.

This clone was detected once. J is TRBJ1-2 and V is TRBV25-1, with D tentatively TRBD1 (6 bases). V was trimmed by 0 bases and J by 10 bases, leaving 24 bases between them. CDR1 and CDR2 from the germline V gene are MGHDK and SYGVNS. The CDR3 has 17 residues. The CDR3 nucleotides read TGTGCCAGCAGTGAATACCCCGAAGGGGGAGGGCGTGAAGACTACACCTTC. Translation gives CASSEYPEGGGREDYTF.

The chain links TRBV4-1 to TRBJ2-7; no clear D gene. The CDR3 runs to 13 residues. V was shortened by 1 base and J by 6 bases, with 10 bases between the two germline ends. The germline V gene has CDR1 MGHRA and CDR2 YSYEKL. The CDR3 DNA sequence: TGCGCCAGCAGCCAAGTCCCCTTGAGCGAGCAGTACTTC. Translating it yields CASSQVPLSEQYF.

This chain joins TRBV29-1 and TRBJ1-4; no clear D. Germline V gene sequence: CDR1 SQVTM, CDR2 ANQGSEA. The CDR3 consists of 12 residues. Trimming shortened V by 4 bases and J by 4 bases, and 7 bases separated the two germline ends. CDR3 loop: CSVGELNEKLFF. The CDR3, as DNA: TGCAGCGTTGGCGAGCTTAATGAAAAACTGTTTTTT.

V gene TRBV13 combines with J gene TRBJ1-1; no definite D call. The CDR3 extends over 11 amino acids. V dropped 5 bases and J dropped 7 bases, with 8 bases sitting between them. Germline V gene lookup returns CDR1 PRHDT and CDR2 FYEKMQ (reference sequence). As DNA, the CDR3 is TGTGCCAGCAGCGTAGACGGTGAAGCTTTCTTT. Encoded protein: CASSVDGEAFF.

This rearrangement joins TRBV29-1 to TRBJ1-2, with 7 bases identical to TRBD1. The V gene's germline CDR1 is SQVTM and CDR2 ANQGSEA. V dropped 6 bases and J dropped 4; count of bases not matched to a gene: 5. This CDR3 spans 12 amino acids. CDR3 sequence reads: CSVPGTVYGYTF. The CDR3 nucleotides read TGCAGCGTGCCCGGGACAGTCTATGGCTACACCTTC.

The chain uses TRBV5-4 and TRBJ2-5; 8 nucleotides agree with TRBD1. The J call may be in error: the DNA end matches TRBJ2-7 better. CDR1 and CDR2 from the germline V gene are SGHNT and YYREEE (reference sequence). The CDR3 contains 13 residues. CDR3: CASSPQGVHEQYF. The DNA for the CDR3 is TGTGCCAGCAGCCCACAGGGGGTCCACGAGCAGTACTTC.

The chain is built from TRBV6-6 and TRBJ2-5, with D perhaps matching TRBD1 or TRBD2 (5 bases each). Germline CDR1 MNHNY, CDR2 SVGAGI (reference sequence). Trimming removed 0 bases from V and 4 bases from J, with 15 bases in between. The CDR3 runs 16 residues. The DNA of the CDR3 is TGTGCCAGCAGTTACTCGGGAGTAGGGGCCAGAGAGACCCAGTACTTC. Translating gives CASSYSGVGARETQYF.

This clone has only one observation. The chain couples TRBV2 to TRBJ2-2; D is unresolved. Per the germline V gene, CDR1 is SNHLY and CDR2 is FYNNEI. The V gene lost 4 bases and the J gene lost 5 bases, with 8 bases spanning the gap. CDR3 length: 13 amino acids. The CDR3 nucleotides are TGTGCCAGCAGTGGTGAGGTTACCGGGGAGCTGTTTTTT. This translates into CASSGEVTGELFF. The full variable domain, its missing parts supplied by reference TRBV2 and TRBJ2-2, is EPEVTQTPSHQVTQMGQEVILRCVPISNHLYFYWYRQILGQKVEFLVSFYNNEISEKSEIFDDQFSVERPDGSNFTLKIRSTKLEDSAMYFCASSGEVTGELFFGEGSRLTVL.

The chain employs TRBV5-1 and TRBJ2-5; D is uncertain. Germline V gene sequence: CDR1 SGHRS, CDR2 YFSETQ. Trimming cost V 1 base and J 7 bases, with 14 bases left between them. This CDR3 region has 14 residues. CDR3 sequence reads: CASSLLGQWGTQYF. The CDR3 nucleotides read TGCGCCAGCAGCTTGCTCGGGCAGTGGGGGACCCAGTACTTC. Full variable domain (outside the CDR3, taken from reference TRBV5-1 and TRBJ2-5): KAGVTQTPRYLIKTRGQQVTLSCSPISGHRSVSWYQQTPGQGLQFLFEYFSETQRNKGNFPGRFSGRQFSNSRSEMNVSTLELGDSALYLCASSLLGQWGTQYFGPGTRLLVL.

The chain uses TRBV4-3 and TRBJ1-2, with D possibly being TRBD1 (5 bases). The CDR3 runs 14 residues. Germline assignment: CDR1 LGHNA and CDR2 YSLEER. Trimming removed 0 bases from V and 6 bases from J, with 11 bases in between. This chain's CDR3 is CASSQDGPGDGYTF. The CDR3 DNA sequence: TGCGCCAGCAGCCAAGATGGGCCGGGGGATGGCTACACCTTC.

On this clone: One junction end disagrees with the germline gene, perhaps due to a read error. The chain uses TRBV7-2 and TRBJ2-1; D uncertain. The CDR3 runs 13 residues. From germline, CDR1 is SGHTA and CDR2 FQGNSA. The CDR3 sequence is CASSFALTNERFF. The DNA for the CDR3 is TGTGCCAGCAGCTTCGCCCTCACCAATGAGCGGTTCTTC. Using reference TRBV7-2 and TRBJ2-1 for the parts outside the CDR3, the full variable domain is GAGVSQSPSNKVTEKGKDVELRCDPISGHTALYWYRQSLGQGLEFLIYFQGNSAPDKSGLPSDRFSAERTGGSVSTLTIQRTQQEDSAVYLCASSFALTNERFFGPGTRLTVL.

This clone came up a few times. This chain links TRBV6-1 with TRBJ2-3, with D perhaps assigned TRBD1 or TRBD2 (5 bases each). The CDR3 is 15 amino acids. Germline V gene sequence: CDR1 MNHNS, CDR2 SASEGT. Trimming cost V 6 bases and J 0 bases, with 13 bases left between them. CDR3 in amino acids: CASRGVVDSTDTQYF. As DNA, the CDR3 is TGTGCCAGCAGGGGGGTCGTCGATAGCACAGATACGCAGTATTTT.

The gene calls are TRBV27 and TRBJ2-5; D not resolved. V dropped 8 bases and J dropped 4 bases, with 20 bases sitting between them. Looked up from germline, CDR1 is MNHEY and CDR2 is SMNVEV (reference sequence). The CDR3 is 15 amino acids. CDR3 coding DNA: TGTGCCAGCCCCCACCACCTAGGCTCTGGAGAGACCCAGTACTTC. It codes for CASPHHLGSGETQYF.

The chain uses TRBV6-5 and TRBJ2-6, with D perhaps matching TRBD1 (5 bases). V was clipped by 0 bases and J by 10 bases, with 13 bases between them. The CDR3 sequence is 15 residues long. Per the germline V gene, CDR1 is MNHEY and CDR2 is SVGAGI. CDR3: CASSYSSQGKNVLTF. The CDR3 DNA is TGTGCCAGCAGTTACTCGTCCCAGGGTAAAAACGTCCTGACTTTC.

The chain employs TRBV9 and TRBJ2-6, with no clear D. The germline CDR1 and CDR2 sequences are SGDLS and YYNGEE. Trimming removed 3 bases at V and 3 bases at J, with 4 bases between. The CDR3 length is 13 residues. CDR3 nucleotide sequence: TGTGCCAGCAGCGCGATTGGGGCCAACGTCCTGACTTTC. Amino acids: CASSAIGANVLTF.

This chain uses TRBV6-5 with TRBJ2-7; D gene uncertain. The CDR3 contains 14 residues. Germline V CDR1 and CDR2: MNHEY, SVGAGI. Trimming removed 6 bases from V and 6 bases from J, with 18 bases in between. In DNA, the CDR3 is TGTGCCAGCAGGTGCAACGACCCCTACTGCGAGCAGTACTTC. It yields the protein CASRCNDPYCEQYF.

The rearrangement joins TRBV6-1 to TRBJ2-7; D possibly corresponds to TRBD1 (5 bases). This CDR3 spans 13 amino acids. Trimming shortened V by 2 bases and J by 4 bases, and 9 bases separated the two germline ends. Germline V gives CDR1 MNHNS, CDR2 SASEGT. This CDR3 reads CASSEWGYYEQYF. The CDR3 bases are TGTGCCAGCAGTGAATGGGGCTATTACGAGCAGTACTTC.

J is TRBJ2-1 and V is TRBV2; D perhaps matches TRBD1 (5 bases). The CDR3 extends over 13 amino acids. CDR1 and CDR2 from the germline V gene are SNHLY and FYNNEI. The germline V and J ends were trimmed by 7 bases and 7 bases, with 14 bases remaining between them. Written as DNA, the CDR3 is TGTGCCAGCATGGGCAGGGTGTGGAATGAGCAGTTCTTC. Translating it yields CASMGRVWNEQFF.

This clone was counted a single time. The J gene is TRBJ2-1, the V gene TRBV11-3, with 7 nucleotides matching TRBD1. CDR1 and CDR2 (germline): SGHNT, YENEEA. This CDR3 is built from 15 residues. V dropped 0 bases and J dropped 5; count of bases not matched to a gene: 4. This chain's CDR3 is CASSLDGDSNNEQFF. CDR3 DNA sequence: TGTGCCAGCAGCTTAGACGGGGACAGTAACAATGAGCAGTTCTTC.

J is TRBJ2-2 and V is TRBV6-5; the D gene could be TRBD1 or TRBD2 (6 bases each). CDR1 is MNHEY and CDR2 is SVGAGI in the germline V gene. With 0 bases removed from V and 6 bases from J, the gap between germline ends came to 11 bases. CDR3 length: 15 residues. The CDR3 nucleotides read TGTGCCAGCAGTTACTCGAGGGGGGTAGCCGGGGAGCTGTTTTTT. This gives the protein CASSYSRGVAGELFF.

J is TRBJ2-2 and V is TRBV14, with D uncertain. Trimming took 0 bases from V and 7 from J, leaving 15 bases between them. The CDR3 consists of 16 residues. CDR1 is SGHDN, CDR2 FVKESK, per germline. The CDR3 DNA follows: TGTGCCAGCAGCCAAGATACGGCCAGGAGAGGCGGGGAGCTGTTTTTT. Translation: CASSQDTARRGGELFF.

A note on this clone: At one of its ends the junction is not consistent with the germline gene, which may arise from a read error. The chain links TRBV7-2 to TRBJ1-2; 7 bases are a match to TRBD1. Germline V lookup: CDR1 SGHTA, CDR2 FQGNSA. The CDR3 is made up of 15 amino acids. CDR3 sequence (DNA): TGTGCCAGCAGCATAGCCCCGGGACAGAACTATGGCTACACCTTC. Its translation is CASSIAPGQNYGYTF.